This T cell receptor (beta chain) is from a study of Graves' ophthalmopathy and Graves' hyperthyroidism. Exclusion covered patients with other autoimmune diseases or uncontrolled infections (as well as pregnancy or lactation). Clinical symptoms and serum thyroxine were used for diagnosis; TRAb, thyroid ultrasound and orbital computed tomography were also relied on. The CDR3 is 14 residues long. Trimming removed 2 bases from V and 4 bases from J; junction bases left unmatched: 3. Germline CDR1 and CDR2: SGHRS and YFSETQ. The table lists this clonotype with many counts. Researchers took RNA transcripts and amplified TCR beta CDR3 regions from them. Second-round multiplex PCR came after a first-round RT-PCR that employed HTBI primers. TCRdb redid the calling of the multiplex PCR reads with MiXCR, one entry per CDR3 protein. The data hold fewer than 650,000 distinct CDR3 sequences, with over 20% observed a single time.

This TCR was recovered from a woman aged 18-35 years with stable Graves' hyperthyroidism. Some clones in this sample may be carry-over from other donors' samples. V gene TRBV5-1 combines with J gene TRBJ1-1, with 9 bases that match TRBD1. The sequenced material came from peripheral blood. The CDR3 region has the DNA TGCGCCAGCAGCTTTGGGACAGGGTCCACTGAAGCTTTCTTT. It encodes CASSFGTGSTEAFF. Complete variable domain (other parts from reference TRBV5-1 and TRBJ1-1): KAGVTQTPRYLIKTRGQQVTLSCSPISGHRSVSWYQQTPGQGLQFLFEYFSETQRNKGNFPGRFSGRQFSNSRSEMNVSTLELGDSALYLCASSFGTGSTEAFFGQGTRLTVV.